Detailed here is one T cell receptor beta chain. Clones were read by immunoSEQ multiplex PCR, and TCRdb kept only the in-frame ones, dropping some. Among roughly 60,000 clones listed, around 93% were seen once. The data originate from a study of OX40 agonist ivuxolimab in advanced cancers. The CDR3 is made up of 14 amino acids. The V and J ends lost 6 bases and 2 bases respectively, with 13 bases between them. Germline V gene lookup returns CDR1 LNHDA and CDR2 SQIVND (reference sequence). Blood was sampled at baseline, cycle 4 day 1, and cycle 7 day 1. The source was CD4+ or CD8+ T cells sorted from blood, collected in a trial of the OX40 agonist ivuxolimab. This chain links TRBV19 with TRBJ1-2, with D tentatively TRBD1 (5 bases). The receptor was isolated from an adult with an advanced solid tumor such as melanoma, head and neck, liver or kidney cancer. CDR3: CASSGDRSNYGYTF. The CDR3 DNA is TGTGCCAGTAGCGGGGACCGTTCGAACTATGGCTACACCTTC.